This T cell receptor (beta chain) was retrieved from a study of beta chain features in type 1 diabetes. The CDR3 contains 13 residues. Germline V gene data show CDR1 as LNHDA and CDR2 as SQIVND (reference sequence). V was clipped by 6 bases and J by 0 bases, with 8 bases between them. On this clone itself: Its antigen is not identified.

Once sorted, every population was more than 98% pure. Expressed TCRB transcripts were sequenced after all isolated RNA was converted to cDNA. Measured with immunoSEQ multiplex PCR; TCRdb has only the in-frame clones, and not every one. The sample gives around 150,000 clones, 8% to 8.5% of which show up once; around 0.56% is in the top ten. Points from the study as a whole: Shortening of TCRB CDR3s, moderate but significant, appeared in all four CD4+ subsets of Type 1 diabetes patients.

The sequencing input was central memory CD4+ T cells from blood. The chain combines TRBV19 with TRBJ1-1; D is ambiguous. The sequence was obtained from a woman aged 18-29 years with type 1 diabetes. The CDR3: CASSVEVNTEAFF. The CDR3 bases are TGTGCCAGTAGCGTGGAGGTGAACACTGAAGCTTTCTTT.